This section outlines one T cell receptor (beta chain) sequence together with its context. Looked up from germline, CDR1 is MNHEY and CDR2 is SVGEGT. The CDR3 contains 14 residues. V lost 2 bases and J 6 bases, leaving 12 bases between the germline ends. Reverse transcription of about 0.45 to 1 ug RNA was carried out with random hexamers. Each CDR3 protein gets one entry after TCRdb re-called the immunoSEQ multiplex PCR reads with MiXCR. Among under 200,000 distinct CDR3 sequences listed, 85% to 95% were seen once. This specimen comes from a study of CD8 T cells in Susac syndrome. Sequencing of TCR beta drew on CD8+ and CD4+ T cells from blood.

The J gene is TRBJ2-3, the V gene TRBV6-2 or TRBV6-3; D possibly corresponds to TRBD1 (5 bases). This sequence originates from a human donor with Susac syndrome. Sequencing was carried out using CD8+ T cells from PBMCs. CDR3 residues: CASSYQTGEDTQYF. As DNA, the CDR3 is TGTGCCAGCAGTTACCAAACAGGCGAGGATACGCAGTATTTT.